The present T cell receptor beta chain was sequenced within a study of spatial heterogeneity in lung cancer. The overall study: The donor group consisted of over 55 patients who had untreated, early-stage non-small cell lung cancer. More beta-chain than alpha-chain sequences were consistently detected. Mean representation of each unique TCR and UMI combination in the raw reads exceeded 9.5 occurrences. Study-wide points: In blood, ubiquitous expanded tumor TCRs appeared more at resection than follow-up.

This clonotype showed up just once. The antigen is unknown. Time point defined: blood at routine non-recurrence follow-up after resection. TCRdb re-derived calls from the 5' RACE reads in MiXCR, one entry per CDR3 protein. The repertoire holds roughly 99,000 distinct CDR3 sequences, with less than 20% as singletons. This receptor was taken from a male donor with early-stage non-small cell lung cancer. This specimen consisted of PBMCs, obtained at follow-up.

The CDR3 nucleotides read TGTGCCAGCAGTCCCGGGACTAGCGGACAAGAGACCCAGTACTTC. Translated: CASSPGTSGQETQYF. The genes are TRBV2 and TRBJ2-5; TRBD2 agrees at 11 bases. Losses at the gene ends were 5 bases for V and 2 bases for J; bases not matched to a gene: 4. CDR1 is SNHLY, CDR2 FYNNEI, per germline. CDR3 size: 15 residues.